Below, 25 T cell receptor beta chains from the same sample are listed, as sequenced in a study of T cell repertoires in cytomegalovirus infection. The antigens of these receptors remain unknown. TCRdb passed the reads through MiXCR, listing each CDR3 protein once. The sample has 450,000 to 550,000 distinct CDR3 sequences, about 44% seen once. The sample consisted of cultured PBMCs, taken from culture after CMV antigen stimulation. The receptor set was obtained from a human donor in good health (CMV status not recorded). Some clones in this sample may be carry-over from other donors' samples.

The chain has TRBV4-1 and TRBJ2-3; perhaps TRBD2 as D (6 bases). Germline V lookup: CDR1 MGHRA, CDR2 YSYEKL. Trimming took 5 bases from V and 6 from J, leaving 15 bases between them. The CDR3 has 14 residues. The DNA for the CDR3 is TGCGCCAGCAGCGAGGGGACTCCCCAGGATACGCAGTATTTT. Translation gives CASSEGTPQDTQYF.

In its sample, this clonotype was seen a few times. This chain links TRBV6-6 with TRBJ1-6; D remains unclear. V was clipped by 6 bases and J by 8 bases, with 14 bases between them. Germline CDR1 is MNHNY and CDR2 is SVGAGI (reference sequence). This CDR3 has 14 residues. The CDR3 nucleotides read TGTGCCAGCAGCCCCCTTAACGGCGATTCACCCCTCCACTTT. It translates to CASSPLNGDSPLHF.

The genes are TRBV7-8 and TRBJ1-1; D is undetermined. V lost 1 base to trimming and J lost 6 bases, with 18 bases between them. The CDR3 contains 16 residues. The germline V gene has CDR1 SGHVS and CDR2 FQNEAQ. The CDR3 sequence: CASSLVRNSPYAEAFF. The CDR3 coding sequence is TGTGCCAGCAGCTTAGTGCGAAACAGCCCCTACGCTGAAGCTTTCTTT.

The chain carries TRBV10-3 and TRBJ2-5; D gene uncertain. Trimming left V 3 bases short and J 0 bases short, with 11 bases between. Germline loops: CDR1 ENHRY, CDR2 SYGVKD. This CDR3 is built from 15 residues. As DNA, the CDR3 is TGTGCCATCAGTGAAACTTCAAGGTACCAAGAGACCCAGTACTTC. It yields the protein CAISETSRYQETQYF.

This clonotype was observed a handful of times. The chain has TRBV7-2 and TRBJ2-4; D unclear. V was clipped by 1 base and J by 8 bases, with 12 bases between them. The CDR3 is 14 amino acids. The germline V gene has CDR1 SGHTA and CDR2 FQGNSA. The DNA of the CDR3 is TGTGCCAGCAGCTTAGGGCCCGGAGTGGACATTCAGTACTTC. Its translation: CASSLGPGVDIQYF.

The chain carries TRBV7-8 and TRBJ2-5, with 7 positions matching TRBD1. From germline, CDR1 is SGHVS and CDR2 FQNEAQ. V lost 4 bases and J lost 5; bases outside the gene matches: 19. This CDR3 contains 18 residues. The CDR3 bases are TGTGCCAGCAGCTATAGGGGGTTCGGGACAGACCTAGGGGAGACCCAGTACTTC. It yields the protein CASSYRGFGTDLGETQYF.

This clonotype occurred once. The rearrangement uses TRBV6-6 and TRBJ2-5, with 8 bases aligning to TRBD1. Germline V CDR1 and CDR2: MNHNY, SVGAGI (reference sequence). This CDR3 is 16 amino acids long. Trimming took 4 bases from V and 5 from J; bases not matched to a gene: 12. This CDR3 reads CASSSLGTGEFETQYF. The CDR3, as DNA: TGTGCCAGCAGTTCCCTGGGGACAGGAGAGTTCGAGACCCAGTACTTC.

The chain employs TRBV7-8 and TRBJ1-6; 10 bases are a match to TRBD1. V lost 5 bases and J lost 8; bases outside the gene matches: 6. This CDR3 spans 15 amino acids. Germline V gene sequence: CDR1 SGHVS, CDR2 FQNEAQ. CDR3 region: CASSPPGTGDSPLHF. DNA for the CDR3: TGTGCCAGCAGCCCTCCCGGGACAGGGGATTCACCCCTCCACTTT.

This chain connects TRBV3-1 to TRBJ1-2; 8 positions match TRBD1. Trimming removed 0 bases from V and 8 bases from J; junction bases left unmatched: 5. From germline, CDR1 is LGHDT and CDR2 YNNKEL (reference sequence). The CDR3 sequence is 14 residues long. In DNA form, the CDR3 reads TGTGCCAGCAGCCAAGATGGACAGGGTAAAGGCTACACCTTC. It encodes CASSQDGQGKGYTF.

This sequence joins TRBV7-8 and TRBJ2-2; 8 nucleotides align to TRBD1. Germline V lookup: CDR1 SGHVS, CDR2 FQNEAQ. Trimming cost V 5 bases and J 8 bases; bases outside gene matches: 7. The CDR3 covers 14 residues. The CDR3 sequence is CASSLGQGSGELFF. The DNA of the CDR3 is TGTGCCAGCAGCCTCGGACAGGGTTCGGGGGAGCTGTTTTTT.

This rearrangement joins TRBV5-6 to TRBJ2-7; a weak D match, TRBD2 (5 bases). The CDR3 loop spans 15 amino acids. In germline, CDR1 is SGHDT, CDR2 YYEEEE. Trimming took off 6 bases at V and 2 bases at J, with 18 bases between the two ends. CDR3 in amino acids: CASTPGIGGAYEQYF. The CDR3 DNA is TGTGCCAGCACCCCGGGGATCGGAGGTGCCTACGAGCAGTACTTC.

This chain connects TRBV28 to TRBJ2-6, with a tentative D call TRBD1 (6 bases). Germline-derived CDR1 and CDR2 are MDHEN and SYDVKM. The CDR3 has 18 amino acids. Trimming removed 6 bases from V and 0 bases from J, with 18 bases in between. In nucleotides, the CDR3 is TGTGCCAGCAGCAATCTAGGACAGCTGTCCTCTGGGGCCAACGTCCTGACTTTC. Translating it yields CASSNLGQLSSGANVLTF.

The V call is TRBV7-2, the J call TRBJ1-1; a possible D gene is TRBD1 (6 bases). Trimming left V 3 bases short and J 2 bases short, with 10 bases between. The germline V gene encodes CDR1 SGHTA and CDR2 FQGNSA. CDR3 length: 14 residues. This CDR3 reads CASSFTGTNTEAFF. The CDR3 nucleotides read TGTGCCAGCAGCTTTACAGGGACAAACACTGAAGCTTTCTTT.

This rearrangement joins TRBV7-8 to TRBJ1-4; D may be TRBD1 (6 bases). Trimming took off 5 bases at V and 2 bases at J, with 12 bases between the two ends. This CDR3 is 15 amino acids long. CDR1 and CDR2 (germline): SGHVS, FQNEAQ. The CDR3 coding sequence is TGTGCCAGCAGCGTACAGGGCCTGACTAATGAAAAACTGTTTTTT. This sequence encodes CASSVQGLTNEKLFF.

The chain is built from TRBV28 and TRBJ1-1; no clear D. The CDR3 sequence is 14 residues long. In germline, CDR1 is MDHEN, CDR2 SYDVKM. Between the trimmed V and J ends, which lost 3 bases and 6 bases, there was a span of 14 bases. The CDR3 loop reads CASSLRSGVAEAFF. In nucleotides, the CDR3 is TGTGCCAGCAGTTTGCGATCCGGGGTCGCTGAAGCTTTCTTT.

The V and J genes are TRBV5-4 and TRBJ2-7; 7 bases line up with TRBD2. The CDR3 extends over 15 amino acids. The trim removed 0 bases at V and 5 bases at J, leaving 8 bases unmatched. CDR1 SGHNT and CDR2 YYREEE come from the germline V gene (reference sequence). CDR3 in amino acids: CASSLERLADNEQYF. CDR3 in DNA: TGTGCCAGCAGCTTGGAACGGCTAGCGGACAACGAGCAGTACTTC.

The chain carries TRBV6-5 and TRBJ2-1; 7 positions agree with TRBD1. Per germline, CDR1 MNHEY and CDR2 SVGAGI. With V trimmed by 7 bases and J by 3 bases, 6 bases remained unmatched. This CDR3 comprises 14 residues. CDR3 sequence: CASTRGGFYNEQFF. In nucleotides, the CDR3 is TGTGCCAGCACCCGAGGGGGCTTCTACAATGAGCAGTTCTTC.

V gene TRBV7-9 combines with J gene TRBJ1-6, with D possibly TRBD1 on 6 matching bases. This CDR3 spans 15 amino acids. Germline V gene lookup returns CDR1 SEHNR and CDR2 FQNEAQ (reference sequence). With 7 bases removed from V and 5 bases from J, the gap between germline ends came to 15 bases. As DNA, the CDR3 is TGTGCCAGCACCGAGGGGGTTAGCAATAATTCACCCCTCCACTTT. Its protein is CASTEGVSNNSPLHF.

This clonotype was seen only a few times. This chain links TRBV5-1 with TRBJ2-5; no firm D call. Trimming removed 0 bases from V and 3 bases from J, with 6 bases in between. The CDR3 covers 13 residues. Germline V gene sequence: CDR1 SGHRS, CDR2 YFSETQ. The CDR3 nucleotides are TGCGCCAGCAGCTTGGCGGTAGAAGAGACCCAGTACTTC. Amino acid sequence: CASSLAVEETQYF.

This clonotype was seen only a few times. The V and J genes are TRBV20-1 and TRBJ1-2; no clear D gene. The germline CDR1 and CDR2 sequences are DFQATT and SNEGSKA (reference sequence). V lost 6 bases and J lost 4, with 18 bases in between. There are 14 residues in the CDR3. The CDR3 loop reads CSAPIRGDFYGYTF. CDR3 nucleotide sequence: TGCAGTGCACCGATTAGAGGCGACTTCTATGGCTACACCTTC.

J is TRBJ1-1 and V is TRBV12-3 or TRBV12-4; D possibly corresponds to TRBD1 (6 bases). The CDR3 covers 14 residues. Trimming removed 3 bases from V and 1 base from J, with 9 bases in between. The CDR3 DNA reads as TGTGCCAGCAGTTTTGGGACATGGAACACTGAAGCTTTCTTT. The encoded protein is CASSFGTWNTEAFF.

This clonotype was observed once. The chain links TRBV7-8 to TRBJ2-7, with 12 bases that match TRBD2. The CDR3 runs 16 residues. The J segment lost 4 bases and the V segment lost 4 bases, leaving 8 bases of the junction unmatched. CDR1 and CDR2 from the germline V gene are SGHVS and FQNEAQ. Here the CDR3 reads CASSSGGLAGGYEQYF. The CDR3 DNA sequence: TGTGCCAGCAGCTCTGGGGGACTAGCGGGTGGGTACGAGCAGTACTTC.

The chain couples TRBV7-9 to TRBJ1-6, with a possible D match to TRBD1 (5 bases). Trimming took off 1 base at V and 5 bases at J, with 12 bases between the two ends. Germline V lookup: CDR1 SEHNR, CDR2 FQNEAQ (reference sequence). The CDR3 totals 16 residues. CDR3 sequence: CASSLGGGIHNSPLHF. CDR3 sequence (DNA): TGTGCCAGCAGCTTAGGGGGCGGTATACATAATTCACCCCTCCACTTT.

The CDR3, as DNA: TGTGCCAGCAGTATACAGGGGGTACAAGAGACCCAGTACTTC. This translates into CASSIQGVQETQYF. The chain uses TRBV27 and TRBJ2-5, with 8 bases lining up with TRBD1. The germline V gene encodes CDR1 MNHEY and CDR2 SMNVEV (reference sequence). V was pared by 5 bases and J by 2 bases, with 4 bases of the junction left unmatched. The CDR3 loop spans 14 amino acids.

The genes are TRBV15 and TRBJ2-1; D not certain. Trimming stripped 9 bases from V and 6 bases from J, with 9 bases between. The CDR3 covers 11 residues. CDR1 is LNHNV, CDR2 YYDKDF, per germline (reference sequence). Here the CDR3 DNA reads TGTGCCACTGCGGAAGGCAATGAGCAGTTCTTC. It is translated as CATAEGNEQFF.